The 23 T cell receptor beta chains given below trace back to one sample, sequenced in a study of cytomegalovirus exposure and HLA in healthy donors. The study ran its PCR with 60 Vbeta and 13 Jbeta primers. This table comes from immunoSEQ multiplex PCR, and its TCRdb copy is limited to in-frame clones, with some not included. The sample lists under 200,000 clones; approximately 86% were seen once. Sequenced: PBMCs. The receptors originated from a young woman in good health and CMV-seronegative.

This chain links TRBV2 with TRBJ2-2; 8 bases fit TRBD1. The V and J ends lost 6 bases and 4 bases, in that order; junction bases with no gene match: 4. The CDR3 sequence is 14 residues long. Germline CDR1 SNHLY, CDR2 FYNNEI. In nucleotides, the CDR3 is TGTGCCAGCAGCGGACAGGGAGTCACCGGGGAGCTGTTTTTT. Amino acids: CASSGQGVTGELFF.

The J gene is TRBJ2-3, the V gene TRBV9, with TRBD2 as a possible D gene (5 bases). V lost 3 bases, J lost 3 bases, and 20 bases lay in between. This CDR3 spans 17 amino acids. Germline loops: CDR1 SGDLS, CDR2 YYNGEE. In DNA form, the CDR3 reads TGTGCCAGCAGCGGATCCTCTTCCCGGGGAATAACAGATACGCAGTATTTT. Translation gives CASSGSSSRGITDTQYF.

V is TRBV29-1 and J is TRBJ1-1, with 9 bases that match TRBD1. Germline V gene sequence: CDR1 SQVTM, CDR2 ANQGSEA. CDR3 length: 13 amino acids. V lost 7 bases and J lost 3; bases outside the gene matches: 6. CDR3 sequence (DNA): TGCAGCGCTGCGACAGGGGGGGACACTGAAGCTTTCTTT. Translation: CSAATGGDTEAFF.

The chain uses TRBV5-6 and TRBJ2-2, with D perhaps matching TRBD1 (7 bases). This CDR3 has 15 residues. V was shortened by 1 base and J by 5 bases, with 12 bases between the two germline ends. Germline values: CDR1 SGHDT, CDR2 YYEEEE. The CDR3 spells CASSLSGGGTGELFF. The DNA of the CDR3 is TGTGCCAGCAGCTTGTCAGGGGGAGGAACCGGGGAGCTGTTTTTT.

This chain joins TRBV4-1 and TRBJ1-4, with TRBD1 matching 8 bases. This CDR3 has 17 residues. V was clipped by 1 base and J by 4 bases; unmatched bases: 8. Germline V lookup: CDR1 MGHRA, CDR2 YSYEKL. The DNA of the CDR3 is TGCGCCAGCAGCCAAGGCGGCGGACAGGGAGGTAATGAAAAACTGTTTTTT. It yields the protein CASSQGGGQGGNEKLFF.

This sequence joins TRBV28 and TRBJ1-4; D is ambiguous. The germline V gene has CDR1 MDHEN and CDR2 SYDVKM. Trimming removed 4 bases from V and 6 bases from J, with 15 bases in between. The CDR3 consists of 15 residues. The CDR3 sequence is CASSSRGGSDEKLFF. The DNA of the CDR3 is TGTGCCAGCAGTTCCCGGGGAGGCTCGGATGAAAAACTGTTTTTT.

The chain combines TRBV9 with TRBJ1-6; TRBD1 might be the D (5 bases). The V end lost 0 bases, the J end lost 7 bases, and 17 bases lay between the germline ends. This CDR3 contains 17 residues. The germline V gene encodes CDR1 SGDLS and CDR2 YYNGEE. The CDR3 DNA sequence: TGTGCCAGCAGCGTAGGTTTCTTGGCAGGGATGAATTCACCCCTCCACTTT. Its protein is CASSVGFLAGMNSPLHF.

The chain is built from TRBV6-1 and TRBJ2-1; 11 nucleotides match TRBD1. Germline V lookup: CDR1 MNHNS, CDR2 SASEGT. This CDR3 spans 14 amino acids. The V gene end was trimmed by 5 bases and the J gene end by 8 bases; junction bases not matched to a gene: 5. The CDR3 reads CASSSGQGADEQFF. The CDR3 DNA sequence: TGTGCCAGCAGTTCCGGACAGGGGGCGGATGAGCAGTTCTTC.

This chain links TRBV2 with TRBJ2-1, with a tentative D call TRBD1 (6 bases). CDR1 SNHLY and CDR2 FYNNEI come from the germline V gene. The CDR3 loop spans 13 amino acids. V shed 3 bases and J shed 5 bases, with 8 bases lying between them. CDR3 nucleotide sequence: TGTGCCAGCAGTGAGAACAGGGACAATGAGCAGTTCTTC. The encoded protein is CASSENRDNEQFF.

V is TRBV29-1 and J is TRBJ2-7, with D possibly being TRBD2 (5 bases). The CDR3 is 13 residues long. CDR1 and CDR2 from the germline V gene are SQVTM and ANQGSEA. Trimming removed 5 bases at V and 3 bases at J, with 14 bases between. This CDR3 is CSVRTSPNYEQYF. As DNA, the CDR3 is TGCAGCGTTCGGACTTCCCCCAACTACGAGCAGTACTTC.

This sequence joins TRBV18 and TRBJ1-1; possibly TRBD1 for D (6 bases). Trimming removed 4 bases at V and 0 bases at J, with 9 bases between. In germline, CDR1 is KGHSH, CDR2 LQKENI. This CDR3 contains 14 residues. CDR3 protein: CASSHGQMNTEAFF. CDR3 DNA sequence: TGTGCCAGCTCACACGGACAGATGAACACTGAAGCTTTCTTT.

This clone occurred once. CDR3 amino acids: CASSLWGIDRGGETQYF. The CDR3 coding sequence is TGCGCCAGCAGCTTGTGGGGAATCGACAGGGGAGGAGAGACCCAGTACTTC. V and J are TRBV5-1 and TRBJ2-5; 8 bases are shared with TRBD1. The CDR3 contains 17 residues. Germline V gene data show CDR1 as SGHRS and CDR2 as YFSETQ. Trimming took 1 base from V and 4 from J; bases not matched to a gene: 12. Looking up the rest from reference TRBV5-1 and TRBJ2-5 gives the full variable domain: KAGVTQTPRYLIKTRGQQVTLSCSPISGHRSVSWYQQTPGQGLQFLFEYFSETQRNKGNFPGRFSGRQFSNSRSEMNVSTLELGDSALYLCASSLWGIDRGGETQYFGPGTRLLVL.

The V and J genes are TRBV19 and TRBJ2-5, with unresolved D. CDR3 length: 13 amino acids. With 6 bases removed from V and 5 bases from J, the gap between germline ends came to 13 bases. Germline-derived CDR1 and CDR2 are LNHDA and SQIVND (reference sequence). The CDR3 DNA reads as TGTGCCAGTAGACCTGAGTACTCGGAGACCCAGTACTTC. Amino acids: CASRPEYSETQYF.

The chain joins TRBV7-9 to TRBJ2-1; 9 bases are a match to TRBD1. Germline V gene lookup returns CDR1 SEHNR and CDR2 FQNEAQ (reference sequence). The CDR3 loop spans 15 amino acids. J lost 9 bases, V lost 5 bases, and 11 bases had no gene match. For the CDR3, the DNA is TGTGCCAGCAGCCCCCGGGGACAGGGTAAAAGTGAGCAGTTCTTC. Encoded protein: CASSPRGQGKSEQFF.

There are a few counts of this clone. CDR3 protein: CASSPNYNEQFF. The CDR3 region has the DNA TGTGCCAGCAGTCCCAACTACAATGAGCAGTTCTTC. The chain links TRBV6-5 to TRBJ2-1; D uncertain. The CDR3 is made up of 12 amino acids. The V and J ends lost 5 bases and 3 bases respectively, with 5 bases between them. CDR1 and CDR2 (germline): MNHEY, SVGAGI.

This clone turned up a few times. The V call is TRBV11-3, the J call TRBJ2-1, with TRBD1 matching over 8 bases. J gave up 14 bases and V 5 bases, and 11 bases lay outside the gene matches. There are 13 residues in the CDR3. The germline V gene has CDR1 SGHNT and CDR2 YENEEA. The CDR3 here is CASSQTGGRRKFF. The DNA of the CDR3 is TGTGCCAGCAGCCAAACAGGGGGAAGGCGAAAGTTCTTC.

A single count supports this clone. The rearrangement links TRBV29-1 to TRBJ2-1; 7 nucleotides line up with TRBD2. Germline V gene data show CDR1 as SQVTM and CDR2 as ANQGSEA. Trimming cost V 7 bases and J 0 bases; bases outside gene matches: 6. This CDR3 is built from 14 residues. The CDR3 protein is CSAEAGSSYNEQFF. CDR3 nucleotide sequence: TGCAGCGCCGAAGCGGGAAGCTCCTACAATGAGCAGTTCTTC.

The gene calls are TRBV4-2 and TRBJ1-4; 9 bases are a match to TRBD1. The CDR3 is 15 amino acids. Unmatched junction bases numbered 4, after V lost 0 bases and J lost 8 bases. Germline values: CDR1 LGHNA, CDR2 YNFKEQ. The CDR3 DNA reads as TGTGCCAGCAGCCAAGACGCGACAGGGGGGGAAAAACTGTTTTTT. It translates to CASSQDATGGEKLFF.

The chain couples TRBV29-1 to TRBJ1-1, with a weak D call TRBD1 (6 bases). The CDR3 runs 14 residues. Trimming removed 4 bases from V and 4 bases from J, with 16 bases in between. Germline assignment: CDR1 SQVTM and CDR2 ANQGSEA. The CDR3 spells CSVALTGFGTEAFF. The DNA of the CDR3 is TGCAGCGTTGCTCTCACAGGGTTCGGCACTGAAGCTTTCTTT.

The rearrangement uses TRBV19 and TRBJ2-7, with TRBD1 matching 7 bases. This CDR3 region has 14 residues. V was clipped by 9 bases and J by 0 bases; unmatched bases: 8. From germline, CDR1 is LNHDA and CDR2 SQIVND (reference sequence). CDR3 bases: TGTGCCAGCAATACCGGGACAGACTCCTACGAGCAGTACTTC. The encoded protein is CASNTGTDSYEQYF. Full variable domain (missing parts from reference TRBV19 and TRBJ2-7): DGGITQSPKYLFRKEGQNVTLSCEQNLNHDAMYWYRQDPGQGLRLIYYSQIVNDFQKGDIAEGYSVSREKKESFPLTVTSAQKNPTAFYLCASNTGTDSYEQYFGPGTRLTVT.

V usage is TRBV9 and J usage is TRBJ2-1; D call uncertain. This CDR3 comprises 12 residues. Germline V gene sequence: CDR1 SGDLS, CDR2 YYNGEE. V was shortened by 0 bases and J by 5 bases, with 3 bases between the two germline ends. The CDR3 sequence: CASSVDNNEQFF. CDR3 DNA sequence: TGTGCCAGCAGCGTAGATAACAATGAGCAGTTCTTC.

The chain couples TRBV6-1 to TRBJ2-5; TRBD1 matches 10 bases. The J call may be wrong; the DNA end is better matched by TRBJ2-7. The CDR3 runs 15 residues. Germline V gives CDR1 MNHNS, CDR2 SASEGT. DNA of the CDR3: TGTGCCAGCAGTGATAGAGGACAGGGGGTCTACGAGCAGTACTTC. Translation gives CASSDRGQGVYEQYF.

This CDR3 reads CASSLSGLGFETQYF. The DNA for the CDR3 is TGTGCCAGCAGCTTGTCCGGACTAGGATTTGAGACCCAGTACTTC. The rearrangement uses TRBV5-8 and TRBJ2-5, with 7 bases identical to TRBD2. Germline V gives CDR1 SGHTS, CDR2 YDEGEE. After removal of 1 base from V and 5 bases from J, the junction contained 8 bases not matched to a gene. CDR3 size: 15 residues.